Listed below are T cell receptor beta chains from one sample, sequenced in a study of blood T cells in healthy people across ages. TCRdb redid the calling of the 5' RACE reads with MiXCR, one entry per CDR3 protein. The data hold about 560,000 distinct CDR3 sequences, with roughly a quarter observed a single time. These same records also appear under a second study, on T cells of mothers and their children.

Material: blood. These receptors originate from a boy between 2 and 10 years old in good health. Both conserved end residues are part of each CDR3. Some rows mark clone size as missing; the rest say once, few, many or name a class of expanded clone.

v_gene	abundance	j_gene	CDR3aa
TRBV7-2	many	TRBJ2-4	CASSPTGIAKNIQYF
TRBV23-1	few	TRBJ1-4	CASSQILREGVMFF
TRBV5-1	few	TRBJ1-2	CASGNRGGYGYTF
TRBV4-2	few	TRBJ2-2	CASSQDREGPNTGELFF
TRBV7-2	few	TRBJ1-4	CASSPTQGGPEKLFF
TRBV15	.	TRBJ1-2	CATSRDLQGPYGYTF
TRBV7-9	.	TRBJ2-3	CASSFATGPQYF
TRBV9	.	.	CASSVVGGFGYNEQFF
TRBV12-3/TRBV12-4	.	TRBJ2-3	CASSLGVLLTQYF
TRBV12-3/TRBV12-4	.	TRBJ2-7	CASTPGTAAYEQYF
TRBV5-1	once	TRBJ1-2	CASSPGGEGLGGYTF
TRBV6-6	many	TRBJ2-1	CASRGLAGSTYNEQFF
TRBV20-1	.	TRBJ2-7	CSADLDRGLEQYF
TRBV4-3	few	TRBJ2-1	CASSHLGTHNEQFF
TRBV4-3	.	TRBJ2-7	CASSQDLFPLSYEQYF
TRBV20-1	.	TRBJ2-3	CSAVWDGKQDTQYF
TRBV29-1	.	TRBJ1-2	CSVEEGPNYGHTF
TRBV6-6	few	TRBJ2-7	CASSYPGQGRDEQYF
TRBV20-1	.	TRBJ2-3	CSVGGSGGANTQYF
TRBV6-2/TRBV6-3	few	TRBJ2-7	CTSSTGTSGTYEQYF
TRBV6-4	.	TRBJ2-3	CASAGEPSTDTQYF
TRBV11-2	few	TRBJ2-1	CATMTSGSVIDEQFF
TRBV10-2	many	TRBJ2-7	CASSETDYEQYF
TRBV6-2/TRBV6-3	few	TRBJ2-2	CASSDGIPGELFF
TRBV6-2/TRBV6-3	.	TRBJ2-7	CASSYATWQGLRWEQYF
TRBV14	.	TRBJ2-2	CASSLRDRGRNTGELFF
TRBV4-3	.	TRBJ2-1	CASSLTRTASYNEQFF
TRBV3-1	.	TRBJ2-1	CASSHGQGGNEQFF
TRBV6-5	.	.	CASSSGTGRSNEQFF
TRBV28	.	TRBJ2-7	CASSFPESSYEQYF
TRBV4-3	few	TRBJ2-3	CASSQSTGGSRVQRDAQYF
TRBV29-1	once	.	CSAAPREWVHEQFF
TRBV6-1	.	.	CASSEAPSGGFQDNEQFF
TRBV7-6	.	TRBJ2-7	CASSDDIRAPYEQYF
TRBV27	.	TRBJ1-1	CASSLFGPRAEAFF
TRBV6-2/TRBV6-3	few	TRBJ2-1	CASSFSSGYNEQFF
TRBV6-5	few	TRBJ2-5	CASSYSRIGQGVQETQYF
TRBV6-6	.	TRBJ2-7	CASSYSDLAYEQYF
TRBV4-2	.	TRBJ2-4	CASSLDRGIAKNIQYF
TRBV30	many	TRBJ2-7	CAWSVSSYEQYF
TRBV9	.	TRBJ1-2	CASSTRTGGEHYGYTF
TRBV12-3/TRBV12-4	.	TRBJ2-7	CASSLGRLKQYF
TRBV3-1	few	TRBJ1-2	CASSQDRGYYGYTF
TRBV27	few	TRBJ1-4	CASSPRGPSEKLFF